This T cell receptor beta chain was identified in a study of T-cell memory formation after mild COVID-19. This clonotype has only a few counts. Using constant-segment primers, 5'RACE produced TCR alpha and TCR beta cDNA libraries carrying sample barcodes and UMIs. TCRdb re-called the 5' RACE reads through MiXCR, storing one row per CDR3 protein. The sample consists of about 57,000 distinct CDR3 sequences, 10% to 15% of them appearing once. Sequenced: PBMCs or a T cell subset sorted from them (not recorded which). The receptor comes from a young man who had mild COVID-19 (a few samples of this study predate the infection). Cell type and time point are not known.

CDR3 loop: CASSYSIRSLTDTQYF. In DNA, the CDR3 is TGTGCCAGCAGTTACTCGATAAGGAGTCTCACAGATACGCAGTATTTT. The J gene is TRBJ2-3, the V gene TRBV6-2 or TRBV6-3, with unresolved D. Trimming took 0 bases from V and 2 from J, leaving 12 bases between them. Germline V CDR1 and CDR2: MNHEY, SVGEGT. The CDR3 has 16 residues.